The source of this T cell receptor (beta chain) is a study of identical twins. Ten or more counts support this clonotype. Via MiXCR, TCRdb re-called the 5' RACE reads, giving one row per CDR3 protein. The sample lists around 200,000 distinct CDR3 sequences, roughly 9.4% occurring once. This CDR3 spans 14 amino acids. CDR1 is ENHRY and CDR2 is SYGVKD in the germline V gene. Trimming stripped 4 bases from V and 6 bases from J, with 14 bases between. The sequenced sample consisted of memory (CD45RO+) T cells sorted from blood. The chain links TRBV10-3 to TRBJ2-3, with D possibly matching TRBD1 (6 bases). This TCR came from a woman aged 18-29 years in good health. The CDR3 DNA sequence: TGTGCCATCAGTGCCAGGGGTGCGTTGGATACGCAGTATTTT. It encodes CAISARGALDTQYF.